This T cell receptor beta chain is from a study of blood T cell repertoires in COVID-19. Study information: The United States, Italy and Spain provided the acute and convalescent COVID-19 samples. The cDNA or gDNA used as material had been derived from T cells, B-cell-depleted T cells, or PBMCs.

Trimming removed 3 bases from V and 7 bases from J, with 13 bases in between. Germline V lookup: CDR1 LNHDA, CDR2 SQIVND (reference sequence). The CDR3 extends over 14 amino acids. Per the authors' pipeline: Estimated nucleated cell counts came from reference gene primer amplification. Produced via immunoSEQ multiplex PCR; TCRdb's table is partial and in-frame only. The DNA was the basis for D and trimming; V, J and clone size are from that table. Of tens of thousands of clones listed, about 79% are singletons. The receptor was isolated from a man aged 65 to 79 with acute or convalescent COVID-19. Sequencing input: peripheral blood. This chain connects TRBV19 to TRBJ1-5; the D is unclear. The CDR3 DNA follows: TGTGCCAGTAGTATCAACGGGGTAAGCCAGCCCCAGCATTTT. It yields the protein CASSINGVSQPQHF.